Sequencing of this T cell receptor beta chain was carried out in a study of cytomegalovirus exposure and HLA in healthy donors. Measured with immunoSEQ multiplex PCR; TCRdb has only the in-frame clones, and not every one. The table shows roughly 300,000 clones, with 87% occurring only once. The CDR3 has 14 amino acids. Germline V gene data show CDR1 as MDHEN and CDR2 as SYDVKM. The germline V and J ends were trimmed by 4 bases and 6 bases, with 13 bases remaining between them. In the case of this clone: Its antigen remains unknown.

Study outcomes and limitations: The study labeled about 160 TCR beta chains cytomegalovirus-associated.

The sequence was collected from a woman aged 25-40 years in good health and CMV-seropositive. V and J are TRBV28 and TRBJ2-1; D is unresolved. Material for sequencing was PBMCs. CDR3 sequence: CASSSPSAVNEQFF. The CDR3 nucleotides read TGTGCCAGCAGTTCCCCCAGCGCCGTCAATGAGCAGTTCTTC.